This entry concerns a single TCR beta chain. Germline CDR1 ENHRY, CDR2 SYGVKD. Losses at the gene ends were 3 bases for V and 4 bases for J; bases not matched to a gene: 10. The CDR3 contains 16 residues. Source study methods: Estimates of nucleated cell counts were drawn from the amplification of reference gene primers. Sequencing was performed with immunoSEQ multiplex PCR; in TCRdb, only in-frame clones are kept and a portion is missing. V and J calls and clone size come straight from that table; D and trimming were deduced from the DNA. This table has 250,000 to 400,000 clones, under 90% appearing once. This entry is derived from a study of blood T cell repertoires in COVID-19. Study-level background: From T cells, B-cell-depleted T cells, or PBMCs came the material, which was cDNA or gDNA.

The rearrangement joins TRBV10-3 to TRBJ2-3; 7 nucleotides line up with TRBD1. The clonotype was recovered from a woman between 25 and 40 years old with COVID-19, enrolled during active disease. The sequenced material came from peripheral blood. The CDR3 sequence is CAISDFQRQGSDTQYF. Written as DNA, the CDR3 is TGTGCCATCAGTGACTTCCAGCGACAGGGATCAGATACGCAGTATTTT.